This record covers a single T cell receptor (beta chain). This entry belongs to a study of cytomegalovirus exposure and HLA in healthy donors. The CDR3 length is 16 residues. Germline-derived CDR1 and CDR2 are SGHRS and YFSETQ. V shed 0 bases and J shed 0 bases, with 7 bases lying between them. The PCR had 60 Vbeta and 13 Jbeta primers. The method was immunoSEQ multiplex PCR; TCRdb's version includes in-frame clones alone and lacks a portion of them. The table includes about 97,000 clones, approximately 89% detected once. The rearrangement links TRBV5-1 to TRBJ1-6; D possibly corresponds to TRBD1 (5 bases). The receptor comes from a man aged 25-40 years in good health and CMV-seronegative. The specimen sequenced was PBMCs. This CDR3 reads CASSLAGGSYNSPLHF. The CDR3 bases are TGCGCCAGCAGCTTGGCCGGGGGCTCCTATAATTCACCCCTCCACTTT. The full variable domain, in which reference TRBV5-1 and TRBJ1-6 provide the parts outside the CDR3, is KAGVTQTPRYLIKTRGQQVTLSCSPISGHRSVSWYQQTPGQGLQFLFEYFSETQRNKGNFPGRFSGRQFSNSRSEMNVSTLELGDSALYLCASSLAGGSYNSPLHFGNGTRLTVT.